The 27 T cell receptor beta chains presented below share a single source sample, sequenced in a study of blood T cells in healthy people across ages (dated by TCRdb to the mid-2010s). Library construction relied on 5' RACE. Sequenced using an Illumina HiSeq 2500. The second PCR ran for about 6 to 11 cycles and used a J-beta primer mix along with a sample-barcoded 5' primer. TCRdb redid the processing of the public reads, applying fastp at Q25 and MiXCR, and retained in-frame beta chains. Each record represents a unique CDR3 protein, reported with the most common genes and DNA among its rows. The sample has approximately 800,000 distinct CDR3 sequences on record, about 61% of them singletons. Jointly, the top ten make up around 25% of the sample. Sequenced input: blood. Receptors originate from a middle-aged man in good health.

The chain combines TRBV7-2 with TRBJ1-1, with a possible D match to TRBD1 (6 bases). The V end was cut by 1 base, the J end by 5 bases, with 17 bases between. The germline V gene has CDR1 SGHTA and CDR2 FQGNSA. This CDR3 has 16 residues. The CDR3 coding sequence is TGTGCCAGCAGCTTAGGAACCCTACAGGGCAGGACTGAAGCTTTCTTT. Translated: CASSLGTLQGRTEAFF.

The V call is TRBV14, the J call TRBJ2-3; D gene unclear. Germline CDR1 and CDR2: SGHDN and FVKESK. V was shortened by 1 base and J by 9 bases, with 14 bases between the two germline ends. The CDR3 consists of 14 residues. The CDR3 nucleotides are TGTGCCAGCAGCCAAGTAGTTGCAGCAGGAACGCAGTATTTT. It is translated as CASSQVVAAGTQYF.

The table lists this clonotype with many counts. V usage is TRBV6-2 or TRBV6-3 and J usage is TRBJ2-5; no firm D call. Germline lookup yields CDR1 MNHEY and CDR2 SVGEGT. The CDR3 length is 10 residues. Trimming left V 6 bases short and J 5 bases short, with 4 bases between. CDR3 coding DNA: TGTGCCAGCAGGGGGGAGACCCAGTACTTC. Its translation: CASRGETQYF.

This clonotype was observed a few times. This chain connects TRBV12-5 to TRBJ2-5, with 8 bases fitting TRBD1. The germline gives CDR1 LGHNT, CDR2 FRNRAP. Unmatched junction bases numbered 12, after V lost 2 bases and J lost 7 bases. The CDR3 contains 16 residues. Written as DNA, the CDR3 is TGTGCTAGTGGTTTGCTTACGGGACAGGTGAAGGCGACCCAGTACTTC. Translation gives CASGLLTGQVKATQYF.

In this sample, this clonotype turned up a few times. This chain joins TRBV7-6 and TRBJ2-7; TRBD2 matches at 9 bases. V was pared by 4 bases and J by 1 base, with 17 bases of the junction left unmatched. CDR3 size: 19 residues. Germline CDR1 and CDR2: SGHVS and FNYEAQ. The CDR3 loop is CASSSAGRVSGSPSYEQYF. In DNA, the CDR3 is TGTGCCAGCAGCTCCGCGGGTCGGGTTAGCGGGAGCCCTTCCTACGAGCAGTACTTC.

V gene TRBV4-2 combines with J gene TRBJ2-1; D not resolved. Germline CDR1 reads LGHNA; CDR2 reads YNFKEQ. The CDR3 covers 14 residues. The V gene lost 2 bases and the J gene lost 8 bases, with 13 bases spanning the gap. The CDR3 region has the DNA TGTGCCAGCAGCCAAAATAGACGAGAGGATGAGCAGTTCTTC. Its translation is CASSQNRREDEQFF.

The chain has TRBV5-1 and TRBJ2-4; 9 positions agree with TRBD1. There are 17 residues in the CDR3. Germline-derived CDR1 and CDR2 are SGHRS and YFSETQ. The V segment lost 6 bases and the J segment 1 base; nucleotides outside the gene matches: 11. CDR3 DNA sequence: TGCGCCAGCAACTTAGGACAGGGGACGTCGGCCAAAAACATTCAGTACTTC. Its translation: CASNLGQGTSAKNIQYF.

With regard to this clonotype: This CDR3 fails to terminate in the conserved phenylalanine or tryptophan, so it likely reflects a read error. The chain has TRBV5-1 and TRBJ2-5; D possibly corresponds to TRBD2 (5 bases). From germline, CDR1 is SGHRS and CDR2 YFSETQ. Between the trimmed V and J ends, which lost 6 bases and 5 bases, there was a span of 17 bases. This CDR3 has 14 amino acids. The CDR3 DNA follows: TGCGCCAGCATGGCATTTTCGGGGTTGGAGACCCAGTACGTC. It specifies CASMAFSGLETQYV.

This clonotype was counted a few times. The chain carries TRBV5-1 and TRBJ1-1; no firm D call. The CDR3 has 16 residues. Deletions cut 0 bases from V and 5 bases from J, with 17 bases between. The germline CDR1 and CDR2 sequences are SGHRS and YFSETQ. This CDR3 is CASSLGAIGAGTEAFF. In nucleotides, the CDR3 is TGCGCCAGCAGCTTGGGCGCCATCGGCGCGGGAACTGAAGCTTTCTTT.

The V and J genes are TRBV12-3 or TRBV12-4 and TRBJ1-1, with D possibly matching TRBD1 (6 bases). Trimming cost V 2 bases and J 4 bases, with 14 bases left between them. The CDR3 runs to 15 residues. CDR3 sequence reads: CASSLSTGAGTEAFF. In DNA form, the CDR3 reads TGTGCCAGCAGTTTATCGACGGGGGCTGGCACTGAAGCTTTCTTT.

This clonotype was seen more than once but under ten times. J is TRBJ2-5 and V is TRBV25-1; D gene ambiguous. V was trimmed by 2 bases and J by 0 bases, leaving 7 bases between them. In germline, CDR1 is MGHDK, CDR2 SYGVNS. The CDR3 extends over 14 amino acids. The CDR3: CASSEEQYQETQYF. The CDR3 bases are TGTGCCAGCAGTGAAGAACAGTACCAAGAGACCCAGTACTTC.

The table lists this clonotype with a count of one. This chain uses TRBV27 with TRBJ2-7; 14 bases align to TRBD2. The J segment lost 4 bases and the V segment lost 4 bases, leaving 15 bases of the junction unmatched. Germline CDR1 reads MNHEY; CDR2 reads SMNVEV (reference sequence). The CDR3 is made up of 19 amino acids. CDR3 sequence reads: CASSYAVGTSGRFTYEQYF. DNA for the CDR3: TGTGCCAGCAGTTACGCCGTTGGGACTAGCGGGAGATTTACATACGAGCAGTACTTC.

V is TRBV27 and J is TRBJ2-1; tentative D call: TRBD1 (6 bases). The length of the CDR3 is 15 residues. Germline V CDR1 and CDR2: MNHEY, SMNVEV (reference sequence). V was clipped by 2 bases and J by 0 bases, with 8 bases between them. CDR3 nucleotides: TGTGCCAGCAGTTTACAGGGGATCTCCTACAATGAGCAGTTCTTC. This translates into CASSLQGISYNEQFF.

This clonotype was seen a handful of times. V and J are TRBV7-2 and TRBJ2-3, with 8 positions matching TRBD2. Germline CDR1 reads SGHTA; CDR2 reads FQGNSA. V was pared by 1 base and J by 6 bases, with 6 bases of the junction left unmatched. This CDR3 is 15 amino acids long. The DNA for the CDR3 is TGTGCCAGCAGCTTAGATACTAGCGGAATGGATACGCAGTATTTT. Protein sequence: CASSLDTSGMDTQYF.

This clonotype was detected a few times. The chain recombines TRBV4-2 with TRBJ2-5; D remains unclear. Between the trimmed V and J ends, which lost 7 bases and 5 bases, there was a span of 8 bases. The CDR3 runs to 11 residues. From germline, CDR1 is LGHNA and CDR2 YNFKEQ. CDR3 in DNA: TGTGCCAGCAAGGAATCGGAGACCCAGTACTTC. Amino acids: CASKESETQYF.

The chain combines TRBV10-3 with TRBJ2-5; D assignment may be TRBD1 or TRBD2 (6 bases each). Germline CDR1 is ENHRY and CDR2 is SYGVKD. Trimming removed 10 bases from V and 2 bases from J, with 11 bases in between. The CDR3 extends over 12 amino acids. CDR3 residues: CATGAKQETQYF. CDR3 nucleotide sequence: TGTGCCACGGGGGCGAAACAAGAGACCCAGTACTTC.

The chain couples TRBV7-2 to TRBJ1-2, with 11 bases fitting TRBD1. The V gene's germline CDR1 is SGHTA and CDR2 FQGNSA. With V trimmed by 5 bases and J by 7 bases, 12 bases remained unmatched. The CDR3 consists of 16 residues. This CDR3 is CASSLEGQGVPFGYTF. The CDR3 nucleotides read TGTGCCAGCAGCCTAGAGGGACAGGGGGTCCCCTTTGGCTACACCTTC.

The sample holds a few counts of this clonotype. The rearrangement joins TRBV4-3 to TRBJ2-3; 7 bases map to TRBD2. The V segment lost 2 bases and the J segment 2 bases; nucleotides outside the gene matches: 7. The CDR3 is 16 amino acids. The germline gives CDR1 LGHNA, CDR2 YSLEER. Here the CDR3 reads CASSQRPGRPTDTQYF. The DNA of the CDR3 is TGCGCCAGCAGCCAAAGGCCCGGGAGGCCCACAGATACGCAGTATTTT.

This clonotype appeared a few times. The chain links TRBV11-3 to TRBJ1-5; D is ambiguous. This CDR3 contains 14 residues. V was trimmed by 8 bases and J by 5 bases, leaving 16 bases between them. Germline values: CDR1 SGHNT, CDR2 YENEEA. The CDR3 DNA reads as TGTGCCAGCCAAGCCTCATCGGATCATCAGCCCCAGCATTTT. Protein: CASQASSDHQPQHF.

The CDR3 sequence: CASSPHRVDEQYF. In DNA, the CDR3 is TGTGCCAGTAGTCCCCACAGGGTGGACGAGCAGTACTTC. V and J are TRBV19 and TRBJ2-5, with D maybe TRBD1 (6 bases). Near its end, the DNA agrees better with TRBJ2-7, so the J call may be wrong. The CDR3 has 13 amino acids. The V gene's germline CDR1 is LNHDA and CDR2 SQIVND (reference sequence).

This clonotype was counted ten times or more. The chain is built from TRBV6-2 or TRBV6-3 and TRBJ2-7; 10 nucleotides line up with TRBD2. V was clipped by 6 bases and J by 4 bases; unmatched bases: 9. CDR3 length equals 15 residues. Germline CDR1 reads MNHEY; CDR2 reads SVGEGT. CDR3 DNA sequence: TGTGCCAGCAGCCCACGGGCTAGCGGGAGATACGAGCAGTACTTC. This translates into CASSPRASGRYEQYF.

This chain connects TRBV6-5 to TRBJ1-1, with D maybe TRBD1 (5 bases). The CDR3 loop spans 15 amino acids. Trimming cost V 6 bases and J 4 bases, with 18 bases left between them. Per germline, CDR1 MNHEY and CDR2 SVGAGI. CDR3 coding DNA: TGTGCCAGCAGCGCGGACCGGGACCTCACCACTGAAGCTTTCTTT. It codes for CASSADRDLTTEAFF.

The chain is built from TRBV6-2 or TRBV6-3 and TRBJ2-7; the D gene is possibly TRBD1 (6 bases). The V and J ends lost 0 bases and 1 base respectively, with 25 bases between them. Looked up from germline, CDR1 is MNHEY and CDR2 is SVGEGT. The CDR3 length is 20 residues. The CDR3 reads CASSYSRWRSGQRPSYEQYF. The CDR3 nucleotides are TGTGCCAGCAGTTACTCGCGTTGGAGGTCAGGACAGCGTCCGTCCTACGAGCAGTACTTC.

The V and J genes are TRBV4-2 and TRBJ2-4; TRBD1 agrees at 10 bases. Trimming took 0 bases from V and 8 from J; bases not matched to a gene: 13. The V gene's germline CDR1 is LGHNA and CDR2 YNFKEQ. This CDR3 spans 18 amino acids. The CDR3 DNA follows: TGTGCCAGCAGCCAAGATCGTCCAGGACAGGGGGAAGGATACATTCAGTACTTC. It encodes CASSQDRPGQGEGYIQYF.

The chain recombines TRBV4-1 with TRBJ1-1; tentatively, D is TRBD1 (5 bases). V lost 1 base to trimming and J lost 7 bases, with 16 bases between them. The CDR3 runs to 15 residues. CDR1 is MGHRA, CDR2 YSYEKL, per germline. The CDR3 nucleotides are TGCGCCAGCAGCCAAGGCTGGGGGGGGGAAAGTGAAGCTTTCTTT. Protein sequence: CASSQGWGGESEAFF.

The CDR3 coding sequence is TGTGCCAGCAGTTTGAAAGGGACCGGGAATTCACCCCTCCACTTT. Encoded protein: CASSLKGTGNSPLHF. The chain joins TRBV12-3 or TRBV12-4 to TRBJ1-6, with D maybe TRBD1 (5 bases). The CDR3 sequence is 15 residues long. The germline V and J ends were trimmed by 3 bases and 7 bases, with 13 bases remaining between them.

This chain joins TRBV12-3 or TRBV12-4 and TRBJ2-7; the D call may be TRBD1 or TRBD2 (5 bases each). The better agreement between TRBJ2-5 and the DNA end casts doubt on the J call. The length of the CDR3 is 15 residues. The CDR3 DNA reads TGTGCCAGCAATGGGGACGGACTCGCGGAAGAGACCCAGTACTTC. Residues: CASNGDGLAEETQYF.